This TCR beta chain was sequenced for a study of cytomegalovirus exposure and HLA in healthy donors. Study findings and constraints: Later on, an analysis showed TCR association rates differing by HLA locus, with DRB1 the most and HLA-C the fewest.

Researchers ran the PCR with 60 Vbeta and 13 Jbeta primers. The method was immunoSEQ multiplex PCR; TCRdb's version includes in-frame clones alone and lacks a portion of them. The sample has fewer than 200,000 clones, about 70% seen once. The CDR3 length is 15 residues. The germline V gene encodes CDR1 MNHEY and CDR2 SVGAGI. J lost 6 bases, V lost 4 bases, and 7 bases had no gene match. Comment on this clone: Its antigen is not identified.

The sequenced material came from PBMCs. This chain connects TRBV6-5 to TRBJ2-1; 9 bases fit TRBD2. The clonotype originates from a woman younger than 35 in good health and CMV-seropositive. The CDR3 bases are TGTGCCAGCAGTTTTTTAGCGGGAGCTGTCAATGAGCAGTTCTTC. Its translation is CASSFLAGAVNEQFF.